This entry lists 28 T cell receptor beta chains sequenced from one sample in a study of long-term antiretroviral therapy in people with HIV. At survey level, the immunoSEQ assay was run in its v3.0 version. The assay was immunoSEQ multiplex PCR, and TCRdb's table has in-frame clones only and misses some. Of approximately 29,000 clones listed, roughly 78% are singletons. This sample comprised unsorted PBMCs, obtained 1.5 years before starting antiretroviral therapy. The source of these receptors is a man between 18 and 29 years old with HIV.

The chain links TRBV28 to TRBJ2-1, with 9 bases lining up with TRBD2. There are 15 residues in the CDR3. The V gene end was trimmed by 4 bases and the J gene end by 4 bases; junction bases not matched to a gene: 5. Germline CDR1 reads MDHEN; CDR2 reads SYDVKM. The CDR3 sequence: CASSSRTSVYNEQFF. In DNA form, the CDR3 reads TGTGCCAGCAGTTCCCGGACTAGCGTATACAATGAGCAGTTCTTC.

The chain couples TRBV9 to TRBJ2-7; D perhaps matches TRBD2 (6 bases). Germline CDR1 is SGDLS and CDR2 is YYNGEE. The CDR3 length is 16 residues. Trimming removed 4 bases from V and 7 bases from J, with 24 bases in between. This CDR3 is CASSSPGTEYAGEQYF. The CDR3 DNA reads TGTGCCAGCAGCTCCCCCGGGACTGAGTATGCGGGAGAGCAGTACTTC.

The chain joins TRBV7-3 to TRBJ2-5; D uncertain. The V end lost 3 bases, the J end lost 5 bases, and 13 bases lay between the germline ends. Looked up from germline, CDR1 is SGHTA and CDR2 is FQGTGA. This CDR3 region has 14 residues. CDR3 nucleotide sequence: TGTGCCAGCAGCTTTGGCGGACGGGCTGAGACCCAGTACTTC. Translation: CASSFGGRAETQYF.

The gene calls are TRBV6-5 and TRBJ2-1; D is uncertain. Trimming shortened V by 6 bases and J by 0 bases, and 9 bases separated the two germline ends. The length of the CDR3 is 14 residues. The V gene's germline CDR1 is MNHEY and CDR2 SVGAGI. The CDR3 region is CASRDTSSYNEQFF. As DNA, the CDR3 is TGTGCCAGCAGAGACACCAGCTCCTACAATGAGCAGTTCTTC.

The rearrangement links TRBV18 to TRBJ2-2; the D is unclear. The CDR3 is 11 residues long. Trimming took 3 bases from V and 10 from J, leaving 6 bases between them. Germline CDR1 is KGHSH and CDR2 is LQKENI. CDR3 in DNA: TGTGCCAGCTCACCGTACGAGGAGCTGTTTTTT. This translates into CASSPYEELFF.

The table lists this clone with a count of one. CDR3 bases: TGTGCCACCAGCAGAGATTGGGTGGGACAGGACCAAGAGACCCAGTACTTC. Translating gives CATSRDWVGQDQETQYF. This chain links TRBV15 with TRBJ2-5, with 8 bases fitting TRBD1. J gave up 0 bases and V 0 bases, and 6 bases lay outside the gene matches. The CDR3 spans 17 residues. The germline V gene encodes CDR1 LNHNV and CDR2 YYDKDF (reference sequence).

This chain connects TRBV7-6 to TRBJ2-6; no clear D gene. Trimming took off 1 base at V and 4 bases at J, with 5 bases between the two ends. CDR1 is SGHVS, CDR2 FNYEAQ, per germline. The CDR3 is made up of 14 amino acids. DNA for the CDR3: TGTGCCAGCAGCTTAGAACCAGGGGCCAACGTCCTGACTTTC. Residues: CASSLEPGANVLTF.

This clone was observed a handful of times. The chain links TRBV5-1 to TRBJ1-2; D is ambiguous. Trimming left V 3 bases short and J 3 bases short, with 15 bases between. The CDR3 consists of 15 residues. Per the germline V gene, CDR1 is SGHRS and CDR2 is YFSETQ. Here the CDR3 DNA reads TGCGCCAGCAGCTGGACGGATCAATCGGACTATGGCTACACCTTC. This encodes CASSWTDQSDYGYTF.

The J gene is TRBJ1-1, the V gene TRBV6-1; tentatively, D is TRBD1 (5 bases). This CDR3 contains 14 residues. Germline V CDR1 and CDR2: MNHNS, SASEGT. Trimming removed 1 base from V and 1 base from J, with 7 bases in between. The CDR3 DNA is TGTGCCAGCAGTGAAGGGGGACCGAACACTGAAGCTTTCTTT. As protein: CASSEGGPNTEAFF.

This rearrangement joins TRBV15 to TRBJ1-2, with D unclear. The V end was cut by 1 base, the J end by 8 bases, with 14 bases between. The CDR3 consists of 14 residues. Germline CDR1 is LNHNV and CDR2 is YYDKDF (reference sequence). The CDR3 loop reads CATSRVAWQPGYTF. CDR3 DNA: TGTGCCACCAGCAGAGTGGCCTGGCAGCCCGGCTACACCTTC.

The rearrangement uses TRBV11-2 and TRBJ2-7, with D unclear. The CDR3 runs to 13 residues. CDR1 and CDR2 from the germline V gene are SGHAT and FQNNGV. V was cut by 0 bases and J by 0 bases, with 3 bases left in between. The CDR3 region has the DNA TGTGCCAGCAGCTTAGACAGCTCCTACGAGCAGTACTTC. This translates into CASSLDSSYEQYF.

A single count supports this clone. The chain combines TRBV18 with TRBJ2-7, with D maybe TRBD1 (5 bases). CDR1 and CDR2 from the germline V gene are KGHSH and LQKENI. The CDR3 runs 14 residues. The ends were cut back, 3 bases at V and 3 bases at J, with 12 bases in the middle. Written as DNA, the CDR3 is TGTGCCAGCTCACCGGGTGCAGGGCGCTACGAGCAGTACTTC. This sequence encodes CASSPGAGRYEQYF.

The sample holds a few counts of this clone. V is TRBV28 and J is TRBJ2-5, with unresolved D. The CDR3 is 16 residues long. With 6 bases removed from V and 3 bases from J, the gap between germline ends came to 20 bases. Germline CDR1 reads MDHEN; CDR2 reads SYDVKM. This CDR3 is CASSLEILGIKETQYF. DNA for the CDR3: TGTGCCAGCAGCCTGGAAATTCTAGGGATAAAAGAGACCCAGTACTTC. Looking up the rest from reference TRBV28 and TRBJ2-5 gives the full variable domain: DVKVTQSSRYLVKRTGEKVFLECVQDMDHENMFWYRQDPGLGLRLIYFSYDVKMKEKGDIPEGYSVSREKKERFSLILESASTNQTSMYLCASSLEILGIKETQYFGPGTRLLVL.

V usage is TRBV28 and J usage is TRBJ1-5; 7 bases line up with TRBD1. V was pared by 4 bases and J by 4 bases, with 7 bases of the junction left unmatched. The CDR3 totals 15 residues. Germline values: CDR1 MDHEN, CDR2 SYDVKM. CDR3 bases: TGTGCCAGCAGTTCCGGGACAGCGTTAAATCAGCCCCAGCATTTT. Protein: CASSSGTALNQPQHF.

This chain links TRBV7-2 with TRBJ2-7; TRBD2 aligns across 11 bases. The CDR3 contains 15 residues. Trimming cost V 5 bases and J 2 bases; bases outside gene matches: 5. Germline V CDR1 and CDR2: SGHTA, FQGNSA. DNA for the CDR3: TGTGCCAGCAGCGTACAGACTAGCGGGGCCTACGAGCAGTACTTC. Residues: CASSVQTSGAYEQYF.

This chain connects TRBV6-7 to TRBJ1-2; 12 positions match TRBD1. TRBV6-7 is an open reading frame whose function is uncertain. V dropped 2 bases and J dropped 8; count of bases not matched to a gene: 12. The CDR3 extends over 17 amino acids. CDR3 sequence: CASSYPIEGQGARGYTF. The DNA of the CDR3 is TGTGCCAGCAGTTACCCAATAGAGGGACAGGGGGCGCGGGGCTACACCTTC.

The V and J genes are TRBV5-5 and TRBJ2-4; 8 bases are shared with TRBD2. CDR1 is SGHKS and CDR2 is YYEKEE in the germline V gene (reference sequence). CDR3 length equals 16 residues. The ends lost 4 bases at V and 1 base at J; junction bases unmatched: 7. This CDR3 is CASSPSGGAAKNIQYF. CDR3 coding DNA: TGTGCCAGCAGCCCCTCCGGGGGGGCGGCCAAAAACATTCAGTACTTC. The variable domain in full, with the rest retrieved from reference TRBV5-5 and TRBJ2-4, is DAGVTQSPTHLIKTRGQQVTLRCSPISGHKSVSWYQQVLGQGPQFIFQYYEKEERGRGNFPDRFSARQFPNYSSELNVNALLLGDSALYLCASSPSGGAAKNIQYFGAGTRLSVL.

The V gene is TRBV27, the J gene TRBJ2-5, with D possibly being TRBD1 (6 bases). V dropped 8 bases and J dropped 4 bases, with 20 bases sitting between them. This CDR3 is 15 amino acids long. The germline V gene has CDR1 MNHEY and CDR2 SMNVEV (reference sequence). The CDR3 is CASRRTAPGRETQYF. The CDR3 DNA reads as TGTGCCAGCCGAAGGACAGCCCCGGGGAGAGAGACCCAGTACTTC.

The chain recombines TRBV28 with TRBJ2-3; no clear D. Between the trimmed V and J ends, which lost 6 bases and 1 base, there was a span of 11 bases. The CDR3 has 14 amino acids. The germline gives CDR1 MDHEN, CDR2 SYDVKM. The CDR3 protein is CASRSALGTDTQYF. DNA of the CDR3: TGTGCCAGCAGATCAGCTTTGGGCACAGATACGCAGTATTTT.

This chain joins TRBV2 and TRBJ1-2, with D unclear. The CDR3 sequence is 13 residues long. Per germline, CDR1 SNHLY and CDR2 FYNNEI. The V end was cut by 6 bases, the J end by 6 bases, with 14 bases between. The CDR3 coding sequence is TGTGCCAGCAGGATCGGCCCTTCTAATGGCTACACCTTC. Its protein product is CASRIGPSNGYTF. Full variable domain (remainder filled in from reference TRBV2 and TRBJ1-2): EPEVTQTPSHQVTQMGQEVILRCVPISNHLYFYWYRQILGQKVEFLVSFYNNEISEKSEIFDDQFSVERPDGSNFTLKIRSTKLEDSAMYFCASRIGPSNGYTFGSGTRLTVV.

The chain employs TRBV28 and TRBJ1-2; D might be TRBD1 (6 bases). This CDR3 contains 14 residues. The V end was cut by 3 bases, the J end by 6 bases, with 14 bases between. Germline V lookup: CDR1 MDHEN, CDR2 SYDVKM. CDR3 sequence reads: CASSLGTGIDGYTF. The CDR3 DNA reads TGTGCCAGCAGTTTGGGAACAGGGATAGATGGCTACACCTTC.

The V and J genes are TRBV28 and TRBJ1-1; 11 nucleotides agree with TRBD1. The V segment lost 6 bases and the J segment 4 bases; nucleotides outside the gene matches: 7. Germline CDR1 and CDR2: MDHEN and SYDVKM. This CDR3 is built from 15 residues. This CDR3 reads CASRGGTGGTTEAFF. CDR3 nucleotides: TGTGCCAGCAGGGGGGGGACAGGGGGTACCACTGAAGCTTTCTTT. Complete variable domain (other parts from reference TRBV28 and TRBJ1-1): DVKVTQSSRYLVKRTGEKVFLECVQDMDHENMFWYRQDPGLGLRLIYFSYDVKMKEKGDIPEGYSVSREKKERFSLILESASTNQTSMYLCASRGGTGGTTEAFFGQGTRLTVV.

The chain recombines TRBV11-2 with TRBJ2-7; D gene ambiguous. CDR1 is SGHAT, CDR2 FQNNGV, per germline. Trimming shortened V by 4 bases and J by 0 bases, and 16 bases separated the two germline ends. This CDR3 is 16 amino acids long. The CDR3 DNA reads TGTGCCAGCAGCTCAGAGCCCCCCGGTAGCTCCTACGAGCAGTACTTC. It encodes CASSSEPPGSSYEQYF.

The rearrangement uses TRBV11-2 and TRBJ1-2, with a tentative D call TRBD1 (5 bases). Germline loops: CDR1 SGHAT, CDR2 FQNNGV. The V gene lost 5 bases and the J gene lost 5 bases, with 12 bases spanning the gap. The CDR3 is 13 amino acids. The CDR3 loop reads CASSPQGYYGYTF. CDR3 DNA: TGTGCCAGCAGCCCCCAGGGTTATTATGGCTACACCTTC. The full variable domain, in which reference TRBV11-2 and TRBJ1-2 provide the parts outside the CDR3, is EAGVAQSPRYKIIEKRQSVAFWCNPISGHATLYWYQQILGQGPKLLIQFQNNGVVDDSQLPKDRFSAERLKGVDSTLKIQPAKLEDSAVYLCASSPQGYYGYTFGSGTRLTVV.

This rearrangement joins TRBV21-1 to TRBJ2-3; the table's TRBD1 call for D was not verified on the DNA. TRBV21-1 represents a pseudogene. The CDR3 totals 15 residues. CDR3 loop: CASSKEQESTDTQYF. In nucleotides, the CDR3 is TGTGCCAGCAGCAAAGAGCAGGAAAGCACAGATACGCAGTATTTT.

The genes are TRBV5-1 and TRBJ1-4; D perhaps matches TRBD1 (5 bases). This CDR3 region has 14 residues. The V gene's germline CDR1 is SGHRS and CDR2 YFSETQ. V was clipped by 3 bases and J by 6 bases, with 12 bases between them. The DNA of the CDR3 is TGCGCCAGCAGCTACAAGTCGGGGGATGAAAAACTGTTTTTT. The encoded protein is CASSYKSGDEKLFF.

V and J are TRBV7-8 and TRBJ1-1; D might be TRBD1 (6 bases). The CDR3 covers 15 residues. CDR1 and CDR2 from the germline V gene are SGHVS and FQNEAQ. Trimming stripped 4 bases from V and 4 bases from J, with 16 bases between. CDR3 bases: TGTGCCAGCAGCTCCGGAGGGGGGACTCGCACTGAAGCTTTCTTT. It codes for CASSSGGGTRTEAFF.

The chain uses TRBV6-5 and TRBJ1-2; a possible D gene is TRBD1 (5 bases). CDR1 is MNHEY and CDR2 is SVGAGI in the germline V gene. This CDR3 is 13 amino acids long. V was clipped by 2 bases and J by 3 bases, with 7 bases between them. The CDR3 bases are TGTGCCAGCAGTTACGACAGTTACTATGGCTACACCTTC. Translation gives CASSYDSYYGYTF.